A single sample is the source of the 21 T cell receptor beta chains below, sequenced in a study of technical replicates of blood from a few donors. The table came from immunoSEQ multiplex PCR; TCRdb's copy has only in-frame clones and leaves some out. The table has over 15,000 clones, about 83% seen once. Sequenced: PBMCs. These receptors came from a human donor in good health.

The CDR3, as DNA: TGTGCCAGCAGCTTAGTGACTAGCTCGGTCGAGCAGTACTTC. Translating gives CASSLVTSSVEQYF. The V call is TRBV7-9, the J call TRBJ2-7, with 7 nucleotides matching TRBD2. Germline CDR1 reads SEHNR; CDR2 reads FQNEAQ (reference sequence). This CDR3 is built from 14 residues. Germline trimming cut 1 base from V and 6 bases from J; bases unmatched to any gene: 6.

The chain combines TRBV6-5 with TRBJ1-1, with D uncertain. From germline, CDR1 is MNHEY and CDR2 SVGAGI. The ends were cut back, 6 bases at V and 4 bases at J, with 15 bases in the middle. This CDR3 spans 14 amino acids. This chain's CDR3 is CASRTQPGGTEAFF. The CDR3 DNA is TGTGCCAGCAGAACGCAACCAGGAGGCACTGAAGCTTTCTTT.

Here the CDR3 DNA reads TGTGCCAGTAGTATTCGGGGGGCATATCAGCCCCAGCATTTT. Translated: CASSIRGAYQPQHF. The V and J genes are TRBV19 and TRBJ1-5; possible D gene TRBD1, 6 bases. The CDR3 totals 14 residues. Germline V lookup: CDR1 LNHDA, CDR2 SQIVND (reference sequence). V was pared by 3 bases and J by 5 bases, with 11 bases between.

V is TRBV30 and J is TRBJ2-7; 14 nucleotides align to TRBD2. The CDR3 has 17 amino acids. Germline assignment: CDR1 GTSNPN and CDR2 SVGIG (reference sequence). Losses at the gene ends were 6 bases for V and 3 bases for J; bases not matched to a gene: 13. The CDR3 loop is CACTPREGLAGVYEQYF. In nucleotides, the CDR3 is TGTGCCTGCACCCCCAGAGAGGGACTAGCGGGAGTCTACGAGCAGTACTTC.

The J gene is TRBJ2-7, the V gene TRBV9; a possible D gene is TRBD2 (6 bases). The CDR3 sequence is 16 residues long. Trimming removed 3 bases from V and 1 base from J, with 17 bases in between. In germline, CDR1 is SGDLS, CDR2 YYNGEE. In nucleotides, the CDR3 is TGTGCCAGCAGCGCCTCCTATGGACGGGGGTCCTACGAGCAGTACTTC. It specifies CASSASYGRGSYEQYF.

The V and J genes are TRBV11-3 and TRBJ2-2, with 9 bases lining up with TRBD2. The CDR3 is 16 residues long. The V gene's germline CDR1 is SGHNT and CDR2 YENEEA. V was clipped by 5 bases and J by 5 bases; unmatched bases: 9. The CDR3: CASSRNSGSGTGELFF. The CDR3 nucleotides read TGTGCCAGCAGCAGAAATAGCGGGAGCGGAACCGGGGAGCTGTTTTTT. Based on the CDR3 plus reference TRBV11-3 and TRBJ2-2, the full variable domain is EAGVVQSPRYKIIEKKQPVAFWCNPISGHNTLYWYLQNLGQGPELLIRYENEEAVDDSQLPKDRFSAERLKGVDSTLKIQPAELGDSAVYLCASSRNSGSGTGELFFGEGSRLTVL.

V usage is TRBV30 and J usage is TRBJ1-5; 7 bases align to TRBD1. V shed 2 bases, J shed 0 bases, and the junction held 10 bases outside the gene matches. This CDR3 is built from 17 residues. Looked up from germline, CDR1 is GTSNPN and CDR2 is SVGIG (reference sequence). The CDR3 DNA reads TGTGCCTGGAGTTTCGGGACAGTGATCTATAGCAATCAGCCCCAGCATTTT. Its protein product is CAWSFGTVIYSNQPQHF. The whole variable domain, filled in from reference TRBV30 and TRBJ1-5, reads SQTIHQWPATLVQPVGSPLSLECTVEGTSNPNLYWYRQAAGRGLQLLFYSVGIGQISSEVPQNLSASRPQDRQFILSSKKLLLSDSGFYLCAWSFGTVIYSNQPQHFGDGTRLSIL.

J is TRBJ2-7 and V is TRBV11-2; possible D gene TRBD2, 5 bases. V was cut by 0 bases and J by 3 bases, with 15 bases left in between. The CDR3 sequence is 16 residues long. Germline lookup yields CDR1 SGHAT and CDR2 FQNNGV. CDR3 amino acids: CASSLEGLAGYYEQYF. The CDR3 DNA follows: TGTGCCAGCAGCTTAGAGGGTCTAGCCGGGTACTACGAGCAGTACTTC.

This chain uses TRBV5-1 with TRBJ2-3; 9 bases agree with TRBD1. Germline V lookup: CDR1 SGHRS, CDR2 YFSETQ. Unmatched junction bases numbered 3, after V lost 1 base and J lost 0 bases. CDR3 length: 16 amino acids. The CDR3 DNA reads TGCGCCAGCAGCTTGAGGGGACAGGGAAGCACAGATACGCAGTATTTT. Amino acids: CASSLRGQGSTDTQYF.

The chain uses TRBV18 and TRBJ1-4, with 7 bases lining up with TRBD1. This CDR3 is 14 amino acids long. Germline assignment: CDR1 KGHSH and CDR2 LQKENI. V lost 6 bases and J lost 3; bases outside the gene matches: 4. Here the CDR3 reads CASSPGTANEKLFF. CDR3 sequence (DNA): TGTGCCAGCTCTCCCGGGACAGCTAATGAAAAACTGTTTTTT.

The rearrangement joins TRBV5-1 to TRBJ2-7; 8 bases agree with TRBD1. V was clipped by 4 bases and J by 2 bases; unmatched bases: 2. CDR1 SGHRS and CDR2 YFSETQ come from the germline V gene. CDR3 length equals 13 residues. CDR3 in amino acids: CASSQGATYEQYF. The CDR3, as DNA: TGCGCCAGCAGCCAGGGGGCAACCTACGAGCAGTACTTC.

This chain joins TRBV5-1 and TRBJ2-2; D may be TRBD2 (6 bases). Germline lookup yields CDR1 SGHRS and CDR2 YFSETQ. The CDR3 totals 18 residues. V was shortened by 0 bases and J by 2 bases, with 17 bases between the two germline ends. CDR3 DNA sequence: TGCGCCAGCAGCTTGGCCCCGATAGCGGAGATTAACACCGGGGAGCTGTTTTTT. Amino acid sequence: CASSLAPIAEINTGELFF. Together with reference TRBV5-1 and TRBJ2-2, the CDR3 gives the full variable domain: KAGVTQTPRYLIKTRGQQVTLSCSPISGHRSVSWYQQTPGQGLQFLFEYFSETQRNKGNFPGRFSGRQFSNSRSEMNVSTLELGDSALYLCASSLAPIAEINTGELFFGEGSRLTVL.

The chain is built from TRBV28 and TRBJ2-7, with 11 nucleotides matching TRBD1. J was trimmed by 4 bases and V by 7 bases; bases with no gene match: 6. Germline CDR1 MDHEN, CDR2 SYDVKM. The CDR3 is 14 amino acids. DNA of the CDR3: TGTGCCAGCACTGACGGACAGGGGGCTTACGAGCAGTACTTC. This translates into CASTDGQGAYEQYF.

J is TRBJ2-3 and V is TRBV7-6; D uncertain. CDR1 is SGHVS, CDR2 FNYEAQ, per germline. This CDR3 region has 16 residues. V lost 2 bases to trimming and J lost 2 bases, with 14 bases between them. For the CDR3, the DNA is TGTGCCAGCAGCTTATATGAGGCTAGTCCCACAGATACGCAGTATTTT. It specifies CASSLYEASPTDTQYF.

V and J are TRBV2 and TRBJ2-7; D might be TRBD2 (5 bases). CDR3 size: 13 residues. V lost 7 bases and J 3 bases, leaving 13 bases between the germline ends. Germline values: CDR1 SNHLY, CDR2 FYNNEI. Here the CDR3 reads CASTQTRDYEQYF. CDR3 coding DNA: TGTGCCAGCACCCAGACTCGGGACTACGAGCAGTACTTC.

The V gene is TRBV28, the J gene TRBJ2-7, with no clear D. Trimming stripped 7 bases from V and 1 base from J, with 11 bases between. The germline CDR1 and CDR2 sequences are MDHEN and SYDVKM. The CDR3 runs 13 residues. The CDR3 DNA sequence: TGTGCCAGCACCCCTCCCCTTTCCTACGAGCAGTACTTC. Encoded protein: CASTPPLSYEQYF. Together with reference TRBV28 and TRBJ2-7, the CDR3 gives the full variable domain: DVKVTQSSRYLVKRTGEKVFLECVQDMDHENMFWYRQDPGLGLRLIYFSYDVKMKEKGDIPEGYSVSREKKERFSLILESASTNQTSMYLCASTPPLSYEQYFGPGTRLTVT.

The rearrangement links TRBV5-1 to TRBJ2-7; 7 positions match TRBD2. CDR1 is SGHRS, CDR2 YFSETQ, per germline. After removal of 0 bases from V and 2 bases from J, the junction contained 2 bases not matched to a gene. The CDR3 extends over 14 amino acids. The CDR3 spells CASSLGRETYEQYF. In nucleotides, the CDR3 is TGCGCCAGCAGCTTGGGGCGGGAGACCTACGAGCAGTACTTC.

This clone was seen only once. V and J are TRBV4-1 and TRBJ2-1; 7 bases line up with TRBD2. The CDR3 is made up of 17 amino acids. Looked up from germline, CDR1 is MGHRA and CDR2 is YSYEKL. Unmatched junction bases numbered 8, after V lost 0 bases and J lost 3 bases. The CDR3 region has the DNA TGCGCCAGCAGCCAAGAAGGTCGCCTAGCGGTCTACAATGAGCAGTTCTTC. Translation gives CASSQEGRLAVYNEQFF.

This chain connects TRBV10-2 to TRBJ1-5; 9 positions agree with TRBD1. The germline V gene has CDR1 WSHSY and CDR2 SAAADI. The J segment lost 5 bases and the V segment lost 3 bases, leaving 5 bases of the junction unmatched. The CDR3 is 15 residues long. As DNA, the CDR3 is TGCGCCAGCAGTGATAACAGGGGGCAACATCAGCCCCAGCATTTT. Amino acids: CASSDNRGQHQPQHF.

The CDR3 loop is CASSSTAPAGEKLFF. The CDR3 coding sequence is TGTGCCAGCAGTTCCACCGCCCCCGCGGGTGAAAAACTGTTTTTT. The chain uses TRBV6-5 and TRBJ1-4; D remains unclear. Germline assignment: CDR1 MNHEY and CDR2 SVGAGI. V was cut by 4 bases and J by 7 bases, with 16 bases left in between. The CDR3 has 15 amino acids.

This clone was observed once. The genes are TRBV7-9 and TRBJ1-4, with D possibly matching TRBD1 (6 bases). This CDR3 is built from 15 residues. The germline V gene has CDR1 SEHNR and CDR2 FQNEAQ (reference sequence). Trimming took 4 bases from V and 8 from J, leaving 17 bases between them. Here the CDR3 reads CASSYGTTVGEKLFF. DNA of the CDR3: TGTGCCAGCAGCTACGGGACAACCGTAGGGGAAAAACTGTTTTTT. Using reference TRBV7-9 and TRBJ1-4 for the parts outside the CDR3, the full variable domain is DTGVSQNPRHKITKRGQNVTFRCDPISEHNRLYWYRQTLGQGPEFLTYFQNEAQLEKSRLLSDRFSAERPKGSFSTLEIQRTEQGDSAMYLCASSYGTTVGEKLFFGSGTQLSVL.